Sequencing of this TCR beta chain was carried out in a study of cytomegalovirus exposure and HLA in healthy donors (dated by TCRdb to 2016 to 2017). Background for the entire study: An earlier analysis of 587 of the donors reported 250 to 350 Gb of sequence data and 117 million unique TCR beta sequences obtained from approximately 180 million T cells. An early release that covered approximately 600 HLA-typed donors contained around 330 gigabases of sequencing data and tens of millions of unique TCR sequences. Among the approximately 430 genotyped donors, more than 70% belonged to the genetic ancestry cluster associated with self-reported Caucasian donors. The aim of the study was to test whether cataloging public T cell receptors could identify signatures of past pathogen exposure. Using immunosequencing, the study profiled T cell repertoires from about 610 subjects and related those repertoires to cytomegalovirus serostatus. In addition to the first cohort of 666 subjects, a separate validation cohort of 120 different subjects was used. To predict cytomegalovirus infection status, the study brought together high-throughput TCR immunosequencing, statistical association of individual TCRs with disease status, and machine learning. To study patterns of TCR occurrence, a later analysis re-analyzed previously published TCR beta repertoires from 550 to 800 donors and added high-resolution HLA genotyping. Rather than drawing on any new phenotypic data, the later analysis identified candidate immune exposures from TCR beta sequences and the way those sequences occurred across donors. In an earlier analysis of about 590 of the donors, high-throughput TCR beta sequencing was used to judge whether each TCR beta V gene segment behaved as functional or pseudogenic. Donor age, sex, ethnicity and CMV serostatus were compiled together with the repertoire data. A later genetic analysis used genome-wide SNP genotypes for about 65% of the roughly 700 donors, treating that subset as a discovery cohort. All discovery cohort repertoires had been generated using a single sequencing platform. Class I and class II HLA loci were covered by the typing at four-digit resolution. Typing coverage varied by locus: roughly 629-630 donors for A, B, C, DRB1 and DQB1; more than 500 for DQA1; approximately 610 for DPA1; some 470 for DPB1. Because of strong linkage in the cohort, five DR-DQ haplotypes were treated as single units for association and clustering. On average, about 240,000 unique TCR beta nucleotide sequences were sequenced per donor among 350 to 400 genotyped donors of the cohort, with 15% to 20% of those sequences being non-productive. Here is what the overall study found, with its caveats: Some IMGT-functional V segments, including TRBV6-2 and TRBV6-3, could not be told apart with the 87-base-pair reads, so those segments were excluded. V-gene and J-gene trimming of TCR beta chains was associated with a missense DCLRE1C variant in a later genetic analysis, and the association was replicated in an independent cohort. A further reported finding was that TCR beta sequences accurately predicted the HLA-A and HLA-B alleles for most subjects in the first cohort. The study listed around 160 TCR beta chains as associated with cytomegalovirus. Cytomegalovirus status was reported to be diagnosed by the classifier with high specificity and sensitivity in both the original and validation cohorts. In an earlier analysis of about 540 of the donors, most TCR beta V segments were observed in productive rearrangements about 90% or about 30% of the time, broadly matching IMGT annotations. The only immune exposure information available for the cohort was CMV serostatus. In a later analysis, TCR association rates were found to vary across HLA loci, with the most associated TCRs seen for DRB1 alleles and the fewest for HLA-C alleles. Most CMV-associated TCR beta chains appeared to be HLA-restricted in a later analysis, and the HLA associations seemed to be driven largely by CMV exposure. Several of the top co-occurrence clusters appeared to be linked to parvovirus B19, influenza, CMV and Epstein-Barr virus, according to a later analysis. Sequencing depth was assumed to be roughly uniform across donors in the presence/absence analyses, though that assumption may not hold. Strong co-occurrence of HLA alleles, especially DR and DQ, made assigning TCR associations to individual alleles difficult. Approximately 18 rarely observed V segments, including chromosome 9 orphons, were excluded from the earlier analysis of several hundred of the donors because counts were too low. Correlated functional status among segregating V segments might be attributable to linkage disequilibrium, but an unknown experimental factor could not be ruled out. This cohort had only TCR beta chains sequenced, and the lack of alpha or paired-chain data limited which features could be detected. In a later analysis, over 15,000 TCR beta sequences were associated with specific HLA alleles at a false discovery rate of 0.05. In vitro tests confirmed that a few of the cytomegalovirus-associated TCR beta chains recognize cytomegalovirus antigens. Because some donors lacked HLA typing at each locus, the association tests relied only on the typed subset. According to a later genetic analysis, donors in an Asian-associated ancestry cluster had fewer N-insertions in productive TCRs than the approximately 700-donor mean. Most TCR sequences were observed very rarely across donors, whereas some public TCRs were present in many individuals. The sequencing pipeline was judged likely to have produced a cluster of highly shared sequence variants as a technical artifact. The authors suggested that the approach could potentially be generalized to other disease states and immunological phenotypes. A later analysis found that HLA-associated TCR beta chains were more clonally expanded and had lower generation probabilities than equally common non-associated chains.

In total, roughly 670 healthy bone marrow donors made up the cohort. All cohort members were sampled while nominally healthy, although unrecorded immune exposures were likely present. The donor tested CMV seropositive, placing the donor among the approximately 290 seropositive members of the cohort. A peripheral blood sample was provided by each donor, and peripheral blood mononuclear cells were used for TCR beta sequencing. Genomic DNA extraction from the blood cell samples was performed with the Qiagen DNeasy Blood Extraction Kit. For this clone: The antigen it binds to is not known.

CDR1 and CDR2, looked up from the germline V gene, are MNHEY and SVGAGI. V loses 2 bases of germline sequence and J loses 4 bases, and the interval between the two ends is 12 bases. Spanning cysteine to phenylalanine, the CDR3 consists of 15 amino acids. The DNA shown is the 45-base CDR3, in frame from base 1. The library was made by the immunoSEQ multiplex PCR assay. The multiplex PCR relied on a mix of 60 forward primers for TCR Vbeta segments and 13 reverse primers for TCR Jbeta segments. A multiplex PCR assay on genomic DNA amplified the CDR3 region of rearranged TCR beta genes. On the Illumina HiSeq System, the amplified TCR beta libraries were sequenced as 87-base-pair reads. In the paper's pipeline: Across the roughly 600 repertoires, a later analysis counted roughly 77 million unique TCR beta chains, around 11 million of which were shared by at least two donors. Raw reads were error-corrected and collapsed into unique sequences with a nearest-neighbor algorithm that merged closely related sequences to remove PCR and sequencing errors. Alignment of CDR3 sequences to IMGT reference sequences was used to assign V, D and J gene segments. Each retained sequence needed at least a six-nucleotide match to both a V gene segment and a J gene segment. A rearrangement counted as productive if the CDR3 had no stop codons and remained in frame with V and J, and every other rearrangement counted as non-productive. Following IMGT convention, CDR3 was defined as the stretch from the second conserved V-encoded cysteine up to the conserved J-encoded phenylalanine. Sequences without an unambiguous match to a single V gene segment were excluded from the earlier analysis of a few hundred of the donors. An earlier analysis of several hundred of the donors called V segments functional above 56.7% productive rearrangements and segregating when the between-donor standard deviation exceeded 5%. A statistical classification framework was built for diagnosing cytomegalovirus status from the catalog of TCR beta chain sequences. In a later analysis, V and J genes were assigned by comparing TCR nucleotide sequences against IMGT/GENE-DB human TR gene sequences. In a later analysis, CDR3 sequences and most-parsimonious VDJ recombination scenarios were assigned using the TCRdist pipeline. In a later analysis, each TCR beta chain was defined by its CDR3 amino acid sequence together with its V-gene family, and reads lacking a unique V-gene family were excluded. A later analysis removed several hundred highly shared, low-generation-probability nucleotide sequences to deal with suspected cross-contamination and a sequencing artifact. In a later analysis, a clonal expansion index for each public chain was calculated from normalized within-repertoire ranks of inferred template counts. Generation probabilities in a later analysis came from a VDJ recombination model fitted to out-of-frame rearrangements, and those results were checked against IGoR. In a later analysis, TCR-TCR, TCR-HLA and TCR-CMV co-occurrence was scored with hypergeometric tests, and a repertoire-size bias correction was applied to TCR pairs. A later analysis estimated false discovery rates by permuting HLA or CMV assignments 20 times. In a later analysis, co-occurring TCRs were grouped using DBSCAN, and TCRdist sequence similarity was added for clustering within HLA-allele-positive subsets. Co-occurrence clustering excluded repertoires with fewer than 30,000 or more than 120,000 public chains, plus five with anomalous nucleotide sharing. TCRdb holds this immuneACCESS table with in-frame rearrangements only. Some clones are missing; in checked studies, unresolved V genes explain under half, and the rest has no known cause. For V, J and clone size, that table is used; D and trimming come from the DNA. For this sample, the table gives about 210,000 clones. Clones ranked in the top ten supply around 0.95% of the sample.

This clonotype was obtained from a woman aged 25-40 years in good health and CMV-seropositive. Recombination joined TRBV6-5 with TRBJ1-5; the D segment cannot be called with confidence. The sample comprised PBMCs. In nucleotide form, the sequence is TGTGCCAGCAGTTACAGGGCAGGACTAAATCAGCCCCAGCATTTT. It is translated as CASSYRAGLNQPQHF.